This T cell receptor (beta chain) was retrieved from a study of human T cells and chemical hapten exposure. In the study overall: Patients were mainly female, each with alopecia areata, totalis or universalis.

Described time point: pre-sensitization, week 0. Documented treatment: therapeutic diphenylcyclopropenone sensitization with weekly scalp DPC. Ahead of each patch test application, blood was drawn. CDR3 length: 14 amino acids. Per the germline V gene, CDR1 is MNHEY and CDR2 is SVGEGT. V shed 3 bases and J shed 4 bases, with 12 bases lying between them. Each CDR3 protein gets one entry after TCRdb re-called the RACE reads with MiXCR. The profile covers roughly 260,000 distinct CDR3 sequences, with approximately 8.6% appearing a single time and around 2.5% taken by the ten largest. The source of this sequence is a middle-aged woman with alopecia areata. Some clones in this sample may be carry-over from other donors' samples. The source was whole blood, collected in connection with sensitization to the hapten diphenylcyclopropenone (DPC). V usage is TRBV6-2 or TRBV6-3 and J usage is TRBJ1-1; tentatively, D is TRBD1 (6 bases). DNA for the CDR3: TGTGCCAGCAGTTATCCGGACAGATGCACTGAAGCTTTCTTT. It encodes CASSYPDRCTEAFF.